The 17 T cell receptor gamma chains below were found in one sample sequenced in a study of gammadelta T cells in human blood. TCRdb called clones from the RT-PCR reads again using CATT. The table records over a hundred gamma-chain clones, around a tenth of them present only once. The sample taken for sequencing was Vgamma9Vdelta2 gamma-delta T cells from adult blood. The source is a human donor.

This clone is deemed large. V usage is TRGV9 and J usage is TRGJP. TCRdb offers no J gene call, so here the DNA was matched to germline to obtain one. The junction had 6 bases not matched to a gene; V was cut back by 0 bases and J by 7 bases. Looked up from germline, CDR1 is GITISATS and CDR2 is ISYDGTV (reference sequence). This CDR3 region has 17 residues. The CDR3 loop is CALWEVLMELGKKIKVF. Here the CDR3 DNA reads TGTGCCTTGTGGGAGGTGCTTATGGAGTTGGGCAAAAAAATCAAGGTATTT.

This clone is judged hyperexpanded. Additional DNA sequences in this sample encode the identical CDR3. The chain couples TRGV9 to TRGJP. The CDR3 covers 16 residues. Losses at the gene ends were 1 base for V and 7 bases for J; bases not matched to a gene: 4. CDR1 is GITISATS and CDR2 is ISYDGTV in the germline V gene (reference sequence). The DNA of the CDR3 is TGTGCCTTGTGGGAGGTACGGGAGTTGGGCAAAAAAATCAAGGTATTT. It yields the protein CALWEVRELGKKIKVF.

This clone was detected only a few times. This DNA's translation differs at residue 6 from TCRdb's protein, which comes from a much larger clone; a read error is likely, and the protein shown is translated from the DNA. V is TRGV9 and J is TRGJP. Germline V gene lookup returns CDR1 GITISATS and CDR2 ISYDGTV (reference sequence). The V segment lost 0 bases and the J segment 6 bases; nucleotides outside the gene matches: 5. The CDR3 runs 17 residues. DNA of the CDR3: TGTGCCTTGTGGGAGGTGCGCTTAGAGTTGGGCAAAAAAATCAAGGTATTT. Its translation is CALWEVRLELGKKIKVF.

This clone has just a few counts. The protein held in TCRdb is that of a much larger clone and does not match this DNA's translation at residue 10, likely because of a read error; the protein shown is translated from the DNA. This sequence joins TRGV9 and TRGJP. Looked up from germline, CDR1 is GITISATS and CDR2 is ISYDGTV (reference sequence). The CDR3 has 16 residues. Here the CDR3 DNA reads TGTGCCTTGTGGGAGGTGCACGCGTTGGACAAAAAAATCAAGGTATTT. This encodes CALWEVHALDKKIKVF.

This clone is large within its sample. V is TRGV9 and J is TRGJP. The CDR3 has 16 residues. Germline loops: CDR1 GITISATS, CDR2 ISYDGTV (reference sequence). The V and J ends lost 2 bases and 5 bases, in that order; junction bases with no gene match: 3. The CDR3 region is CALWEGKELGKKIKVF. The CDR3 DNA reads TGTGCCTTGTGGGAGGGAAAAGAGTTGGGCAAAAAAATCAAGGTATTT.

This clone has more than one count but fewer than ten. This chain joins TRGV2 and TRGJP1. The CDR3 spans 16 residues. Trimming removed 0 bases from V and 5 bases from J; junction bases left unmatched: 9. Germline V gene lookup returns CDR1 EGSNGY and CDR2 YDSYNSKV. The CDR3 here is CATWDGPVVTGWFKIF. CDR3 coding DNA: TGTGCCACCTGGGACGGGCCGGTGGTGACTGGTTGGTTCAAGATATTT.

Of note for this clone: This DNA's translation and the protein TCRdb lists, from a much larger clone, do not match at residue 13, likely due to a read error; the protein shown is translated from the DNA. The chain links TRGV9 to TRGJP. The germline gives CDR1 GITISATS, CDR2 ISYDGTV (reference sequence). The CDR3 has 16 amino acids. CDR3: CALWERQELGKKVKVF. The CDR3 DNA reads as TGTGCCTTGTGGGAGAGGCAAGAGTTGGGCAAAAAAGTCAAGGTATTT.

The chain combines TRGV9 with TRGJP. Unmatched junction bases numbered 5, after V lost 0 bases and J lost 9 bases. This CDR3 is 16 amino acids long. The V gene's germline CDR1 is GITISATS and CDR2 ISYDGTV (reference sequence). CDR3 coding DNA: TGTGCCTTGTGGGAGGTGACGGGGTTGGGCAAAAAAATCAAGGTATTT. Its translation is CALWEVTGLGKKIKVF.

Within the sample, this clone is large. This rearrangement joins TRGV9 to TRGJ1 or TRGJ2. V lost 0 bases, J lost 0 bases, and 2 bases stayed unmatched. CDR3 length equals 14 residues. Per germline, CDR1 GITISATS and CDR2 ISYDGTV (reference sequence). The CDR3 reads CALWEVRNYYKKLF. The CDR3 DNA reads as TGTGCCTTGTGGGAGGTGCGGAATTATTATAAGAAACTCTTT.

Comment on this clone: It is unclear where the CDR3 begins or ends on the DNA, so no DNA is shown, and the CDR3 is as TCRdb lists it. V gene TRGV10 was called; the J gene was not. TRGV10 is reported as an ORF; its role is uncertain. The CDR3 is made up of 31 amino acids, end residues included. The CDR3 protein is CAAWDLIIIRNSLAVEQHLLSQVSIGRIQHF.

This clone is large within its sample. Distinct nucleotide sequences in the sample also encode this CDR3. This chain connects TRGV9 to TRGJP. This CDR3 is 16 amino acids long. The trim removed 0 bases at V and 6 bases at J, leaving 2 bases unmatched. Per the germline V gene, CDR1 is GITISATS and CDR2 is ISYDGTV (reference sequence). The CDR3 loop reads CALWEVRELGKKIKVF. CDR3 bases: TGTGCCTTGTGGGAGGTGCGAGAGTTGGGCAAAAAAATCAAGGTATTT.

This clone is labeled large. The gene calls are TRGV9 and TRGJP. This CDR3 is 17 amino acids long. Looked up from germline, CDR1 is GITISATS and CDR2 is ISYDGTV (reference sequence). J lost 8 bases, V lost 4 bases, and 11 bases had no gene match. The CDR3 DNA follows: TGTGCCTTGTGGGATAACCTTCGACAGTTGGGCAAAAAAATCAAGGTATTT. Residues: CALWDNLRQLGKKIKVF.

By its share, this clone is large. This may come from a read error, since a much larger clone is one base off. Other DNA sequences in the sample encode the same CDR3. This chain connects TRGV9 to TRGJP. Germline-derived CDR1 and CDR2 are GITISATS and ISYDGTV (reference sequence). This CDR3 is 16 amino acids long. Here the CDR3 reads CALWEVQELGKKIKVF. The CDR3 region has the DNA TGTGCCTTGTGGGAGGTGCAAGAGTTGGGCAAAAAAATCAAAGTATTT.

This clone is large by share. This may come from a read error, since a much larger clone is one base off. Other DNA variants within this sample encode the same CDR3. This chain joins TRGV9 and TRGJP. CDR3 size: 15 residues. The J segment lost 5 bases and the V segment lost 4 bases, leaving 2 bases of the junction unmatched. Germline values: CDR1 GITISATS, CDR2 ISYDGTV (reference sequence). CDR3 in DNA: TGTGCCTTGTGGGAAGAAGAGTTGGGCAAAAAAATCAAGGTATTT. Its protein is CALWEEELGKKIKVF.

This sequence joins TRGV2 and TRGJ1 or TRGJ2. The J gene, absent from TCRdb, was called here by matching the DNA to germline. CDR1 EGSNGY and CDR2 YDSYNSKV come from the germline V gene. CDR3 length: 11 amino acids. V trimming: 0 bases; J trimming: 12 bases; junction bases outside the gene matches: 5. The CDR3 here is CATWDGRLKLF. CDR3 DNA sequence: TGTGCCACCTGGGACGGGCGGCTGAAACTCTTT.

This clone appeared a few times. TCRdb pairs this DNA with a much larger clone's protein that differs at residue 10, likely a read error; the protein shown was translated from the DNA. The chain uses TRGV9 and TRGJ1 or TRGJ2. The CDR3 extends over 11 amino acids. From germline, CDR1 is GITISATS and CDR2 ISYDGTV (reference sequence). This CDR3 is CALWEADKKIF. The CDR3 DNA sequence: TGTGCCTTGTGGGAGGCCGATAAGAAAATCTTT.

This clone was observed a handful of times. The rearrangement links TRGV9 to TRGJP. CDR1 and CDR2 from the germline V gene are GITISATS and ISYDGTV (reference sequence). After removal of 0 bases from V and 7 bases from J, the junction contained 3 bases not matched to a gene. The length of the CDR3 is 16 residues. Written as DNA, the CDR3 is TGTGCCTTGTGGGAGGTGGCCGAGTTGGGCAAAAAAATCAAGGTATTT. Its protein product is CALWEVAELGKKIKVF.